This T cell receptor (beta chain) came from a study of monozygotic twins with inflammatory bowel disease. Overall study findings and caveats: Healthy twins shared more clonotypes with others than IBD patients, most markedly active ones. Repertoire similarity was not found to differ between concordant and discordant twins, possibly from limited power. Telling different T cell subtypes apart from each other was not possible.

The CDR3 length is 13 residues. Germline CDR1 reads LNHDA; CDR2 reads SQIVND (reference sequence). The template-switching step introduced UMIs that carried a 6-nucleotide sample barcode. Each CDR3 protein gets one entry in TCRdb, which reprocessed the 5' RACE reads and gives no DNA. The sample spans about 450,000 distinct CDR3 sequences; the ten largest clones claim 2% to 2.5%. Comments on this clonotype: Antigen: not known.

The chain links TRBV19 to TRBJ1-4; TCRdb lists TRBD1, though no DNA is available to test this call. The sequenced material came from blood. The origin of this receptor is a human donor with ulcerative colitis or Crohn's disease, or a healthy co-twin of an affected twin (not recorded which). CDR3 sequence reads: CASSGQGPRKLFF.